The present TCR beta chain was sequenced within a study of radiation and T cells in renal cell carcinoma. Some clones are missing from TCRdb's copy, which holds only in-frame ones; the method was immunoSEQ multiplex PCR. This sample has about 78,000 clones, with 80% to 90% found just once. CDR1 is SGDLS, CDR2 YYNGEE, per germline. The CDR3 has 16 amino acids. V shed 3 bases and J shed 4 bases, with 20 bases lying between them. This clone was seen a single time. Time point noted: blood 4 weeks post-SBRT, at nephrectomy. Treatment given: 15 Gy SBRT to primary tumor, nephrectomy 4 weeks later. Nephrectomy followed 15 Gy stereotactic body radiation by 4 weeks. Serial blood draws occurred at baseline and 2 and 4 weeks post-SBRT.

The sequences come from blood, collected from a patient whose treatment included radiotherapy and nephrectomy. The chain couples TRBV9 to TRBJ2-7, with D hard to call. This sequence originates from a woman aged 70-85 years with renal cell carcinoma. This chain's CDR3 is CASSARQLEVGYEQYF. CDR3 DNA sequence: TGTGCCAGCAGCGCCCGTCAGTTGGAAGTGGGGTACGAGCAGTACTTC. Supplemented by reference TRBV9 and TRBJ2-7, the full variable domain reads DSGVTQTPKHLITATGQRVTLRCSPRSGDLSVYWYQQSLDQGLQFLIQYYNGEERAKGNILERFSAQQFPDLHSELNLSSLELGDSALYFCASSARQLEVGYEQYFGPGTRLTVT.